A selection of T cell receptor beta chains follows, all from one sample in a study of OX40 agonist ivuxolimab in advanced cancers. Profiling relied on immunoSEQ multiplex PCR, and the TCRdb table lists in-frame clones only, not all of them. The sample contains 55,000 to 85,000 clones, 86% of which appear only once. Sequenced material: CD4+ or CD8+ T cells sorted from blood, taken in a trial of the OX40 agonist ivuxolimab. The receptors were gathered from an adult with an advanced solid tumor such as melanoma, head and neck, liver or kidney cancer. The CDR3 runs from the conserved cysteine through the conserved F or W. The D gene is left open where the match is weak. Size tells how often a clone was seen (once, few, many) or the class of an expanded clone, and some rows leave it out.

v_call	j_call	d_call	clone_size	cdr3_aa	cdr3_nt
TRBV5-1	TRBJ1-2	TRBD1	.	CASSWGGQGSFKGYTF	TGCGCCAGCAGCTGGGGAGGACAGGGGTCGTTTAAGGGCTACACCTTC
TRBV14	TRBJ2-1	.	.	CASSRGRRDEQFF	TGTGCCAGCAGCCGGGGTCGACGGGATGAGCAGTTCTTC
TRBV5-5	TRBJ2-6	.	.	CASSLLASNGAGANVLTF	TGTGCCAGCAGCTTGCTTGCATCGAATGGGGCTGGGGCCAACGTCCTGACTTTC
TRBV9	TRBJ2-5	.	.	CASTQGQSGRIGETQYF	TGTGCCAGCACCCAAGGTCAATCCGGCCGAATAGGGGAGACCCAGTACTTC
TRBV5-1	TRBJ2-7	TRBD1	.	CASSERQGSYEQYF	TGCGCCAGCAGCGAGAGACAGGGGTCCTACGAGCAGTACTTC
TRBV5-8	TRBJ2-2	.	.	CASSPEPGLRAGELFF	TGTGCCAGCAGCCCCGAGCCCGGCCTCCGAGCCGGGGAGCTGTTTTTT
TRBV5-1	TRBJ2-2	TRBD1	.	CASSLAGGTGANTGELFF	TGCGCCAGCAGCTTGGCCGGGGGGACAGGGGCTAACACCGGGGAGCTGTTTTTT
TRBV7-9	TRBJ2-5	.	.	CASSFEGETQYF	TGTGCCAGCAGCTTCGAAGGAGAGACCCAGTACTTC
TRBV7-2	TRBJ1-5	.	medium-sized	CASSLYSAVGQPQHF	TGTGCCAGCAGCTTATATTCGGCAGTGGGTCAGCCCCAGCATTTT
TRBV28	TRBJ2-7	TRBD2	.	CASSFLLGGRLGYEQYF	TGTGCCAGCAGTTTCCTACTCGGGGGGAGACTGGGCTACGAGCAGTACTTC
TRBV6-1	TRBJ1-5	TRBD1	.	CASRTGFSQPQHF	TGTGCCAGCAGGACAGGGTTTAGTCAGCCCCAGCATTTT
TRBV28	TRBJ2-1	TRBD1	.	CASAQGQGGVGPYNEQFF	TGTGCCAGCGCTCAGGGACAGGGAGGAGTCGGGCCCTACAATGAGCAGTTCTTC
TRBV10-3	TRBJ2-2	.	few	CAIRPQGAGELFF	TGTGCCATCAGACCACAGGGTGCCGGGGAGCTGTTTTTT
TRBV13	TRBJ2-3	TRBD2	.	CASSPISGLAGSTDTQYF	TGTGCCAGCAGCCCAATCTCGGGACTAGCGGGTAGCACAGATACGCAGTATTTT
TRBV30	TRBJ2-5	TRBD1	.	CAWGDRAKETQYF	TGTGCCTGGGGGGACAGGGCTAAAGAGACCCAGTACTTC
TRBV15	TRBJ1-1	.	few	CATSSRVDANTEAFF	TGTGCCACCAGCAGCAGGGTCGATGCAAACACTGAAGCTTTCTTT
TRBV11-2	TRBJ2-3	.	once	CASSSIRMGRDPRSDTQYF	TGTGCCAGCAGCTCCATTAGGATGGGGCGGGATCCCCGTTCCGATACGCAGTATTTT
TRBV4-1	TRBJ2-5	TRBD2	.	CASSRTSGGTQETQYF	TGCGCCAGCAGCCGGACTAGCGGGGGGACCCAAGAGACCCAGTACTTC
TRBV4-1	TRBJ1-1	.	.	CASSQELNTEAFF	TGCGCCAGCAGCCAAGAGCTGAACACTGAAGCTTTCTTT
TRBV6-1	TRBJ2-5	.	once	CASSEVGSQETQYF	TGTGCCAGCAGTGAAGTGGGATCCCAAGAGACCCAGTACTTC
TRBV7-3	TRBJ1-5	.	.	CASSKQVNQPQHF	TGTGCCAGCAGCAAACAGGTTAATCAGCCCCAGCATTTT
TRBV29-1	TRBJ2-7	.	.	CSVEIPPGAYEQYF	TGCAGCGTTGAAATTCCCCCGGGGGCCTACGAGCAGTACTTC
TRBV29-1	TRBJ2-3	.	.	CSVELTTGDTQYF	TGCAGCGTTGAGTTGACTACAGGAGATACGCAGTATTTT
TRBV4-2	TRBJ2-3	.	.	CASSQAHLATDTQYF	TGTGCCAGCAGCCAAGCTCACCTAGCGACAGATACGCAGTATTTT
TRBV28	TRBJ2-1	.	.	CASSLFGEQFF	TGTGCCAGCAGTTTGTTTGGGGAGCAGTTCTTC
TRBV28	TRBJ1-2	.	once	CASSLPSDKLGGYTF	TGTGCCAGCAGTTTACCCTCTGACAAACTAGGGGGCTACACCTTC
TRBV30	TRBJ2-1	.	.	CAWSLSGNEQFF	TGTGCCTGGAGCCTATCCGGGAATGAGCAGTTCTTC
TRBV18	TRBJ1-2	.	once	CASSPDSDYGYTF	TGTGCCAGCTCACCCGACTCGGACTATGGCTACACCTTC
TRBV19	TRBJ2-5	TRBD2	.	CASREGPAQYF	TGTGCCAGCCGGGAGGGGCCAGCCCAGTACTTC
TRBV7-9	TRBJ2-2	TRBD2	.	CASSVQAGTNTGELFF	TGTGCCAGCAGCGTTCAAGCGGGGACGAACACCGGGGAGCTGTTTTTT
TRBV29-1	TRBJ1-2	.	.	CSVESGESNGYTF	TGCAGCGTTGAAAGTGGGGAAAGTAATGGCTACACCTTC
TRBV9	TRBJ2-3	TRBD2	.	CASSPGSGSTDTQYF	TGTGCCAGCAGCCCAGGTAGCGGGAGCACAGATACGCAGTATTTT
TRBV5-1	TRBJ2-7	TRBD1	.	CASSYRQGSPTYEQYF	TGCGCCAGCAGCTACCGACAGGGGAGTCCCACCTACGAGCAGTACTTC
TRBV7-2	TRBJ2-7	TRBD2	.	CASSRRLAAQYEQYF	TGTGCCAGCAGCCGACGACTAGCGGCCCAGTACGAGCAGTACTTC
TRBV18	TRBJ2-6	.	once	CASSSGTSSGANVLTF	TGTGCCAGCTCATCCGGGACCTCGTCTGGGGCCAACGTCCTGACTTTC
TRBV10-3	TRBJ1-3	.	.	CAISESGAGTGNTIYF	TGTGCCATCAGTGAGTCGGGTGCAGGGACTGGAAACACCATATATTTT
TRBV7-3	TRBJ1-1	TRBD1	.	CASSLRGQGQGARTEAFF	TGTGCCAGCAGCTTACGAGGCCAAGGACAGGGGGCGCGAACTGAAGCTTTCTTT
TRBV5-6	TRBJ1-6	.	once	CASSPGGQSSPLHF	TGTGCCAGCAGCCCAGGAGGACAGAGTTCACCCCTCCACTTT
TRBV25-1	TRBJ1-2	.	.	CASSEWADNYGYTF	TGTGCCAGCAGTGAATGGGCAGATAACTATGGCTACACCTTC
TRBV27	TRBJ2-3	TRBD2	.	CASSPLRLADDTDTQYF	TGTGCCAGCAGTCCACTTAGACTAGCGGACGACACAGATACGCAGTATTTT
TRBV9	TRBJ2-7	TRBD1	.	CASSQSPGTGREQYF	TGTGCCAGCAGCCAGAGTCCCGGGACAGGGCGTGAGCAGTACTTC
TRBV7-3	TRBJ2-7	.	.	CASSLTGYEQYF	TGTGCCAGCAGCTTAACCGGATACGAGCAGTACTTC
TRBV20-1	TRBJ1-1	.	.	CSAYRTAEAFF	TGCAGTGCTTATAGGACAGCTGAAGCTTTCTTT
TRBV7-9	TRBJ2-7	TRBD2	.	CASSSREGVSYEQYF	TGCGCCAGCAGCTCTCGGGAGGGGGTATCCTACGAGCAGTACTTC
TRBV2	TRBJ2-3	TRBD2	.	CASSRLAASTDTQYF	TGTGCCAGCAGTCGACTAGCGGCTAGCACAGATACGCAGTATTTT
TRBV21-1	TRBJ1-2	.	.	CASSKGGGVGYGYTF	TGTGCCAGCAGCAAAGGGGGGGGCGTTGGCTATGGCTACACCTTC